The present T cell receptor (beta chain) was sequenced within a study of early T cells in non-severe SARS-CoV-2 infection. Overall study: Sequencing used unsorted whole-blood bulk RNA, so chains lack pairing. Study results and limitations: Reliance on VDJdb matching favored anti-spike CD8 responses; private and CD4 specificities were missed.

Germline CDR1 and CDR2: SEHNR and FQNEAQ (reference sequence). The V and J ends lost 4 bases and 6 bases respectively, with 27 bases between them. CDR3 length: 19 residues. On this clonotype: The antigen is undetermined.

Unique molecular identifiers were attached to individual cDNA molecules. TCRdb ran MiXCR on the 5' RACE reads and lists one entry per CDR3 protein. The top ten clones hold 1.3% of a sample with more than 95,000 distinct CDR3 sequences, roughly 15% of them seen once. The receptor comes from an adult who was a healthcare worker with PCR-confirmed SARS-CoV-2 infection or an uninfected control (not recorded which). Source material: whole blood. The V gene is TRBV7-9, the J gene TRBJ2-2; no clear D gene. The CDR3 nucleotides are TGTGCCAGCAGCTACGCGCCCGGACGCTCTTTGGATCCCCCCGGGGAGCTGTTTTTT. Translated: CASSYAPGRSLDPPGELFF.